Listed below are T cell receptor beta chains from one sample, sequenced in a study of STAT5B mutations in CD4+ large granular lymphocyte leukemia. Profiling relied on immunoSEQ multiplex PCR, and the TCRdb table lists in-frame clones only, not all of them. The table has under 40,000 clones, around 80% seen once; the top ten hold 2.1%. The sample comprised CD4+ T cells from blood buffy coats. These receptor sequences come from a human donor in good health. CDR3s include the opening cysteine and the closing phenylalanine or tryptophan. D genes are given only for firm matches. Clone size is given for some rows only: seen once, a few or many times, or a class if the clone is expanded.

d_call	clone_size	j_call	v_call	cdr3_aa	cdr3_nt
NA	once	TRBJ2-5	TRBV11-1	CASSVYREQETQYF	TGTGCCAGCAGCGTATACAGGGAACAAGAGACCCAGTACTTC
TRBD1	NA	TRBJ1-5	TRBV29-1	CSVRQGGGNQPQHF	TGCAGCGTTAGACAGGGCGGCGGCAATCAGCCCCAGCATTTT
TRBD2	NA	TRBJ2-2	TRBV2	CASRGSLAGRDTGELFF	TGTGCCAGCAGGGGTTCGCTAGCGGGGCGGGACACCGGGGAGCTGTTTTTT
NA	NA	TRBJ2-5	TRBV11-2	CASSLPGGETQYF	TGTGCCAGCAGCCTACCTGGGGGAGAGACCCAGTACTTC
TRBD1	NA	TRBJ1-2	TRBV2	CASTLGTGWVRYGYTF	TGTGCCAGCACCCTCGGGACAGGGTGGGTTCGCTATGGCTACACCTTC
TRBD2	NA	TRBJ2-2	TRBV11-2	CASSRPGLAAGELFF	TGTGCCAGCAGCCGACCGGGACTAGCAGCCGGGGAGCTGTTTTTT
NA	few	TRBJ1-5	TRBV5-6	CASSSIRANNQPQHF	TGTGCCAGCAGCTCCATCCGGGCCAACAATCAGCCCCAGCATTTT
NA	once	TRBJ2-7	TRBV30	CAWSNELAYEQYF	TGTGCCTGGAGTAATGAACTAGCCTACGAGCAGTACTTC
TRBD1	NA	TRBJ2-1	TRBV7-8	CASSATGQGFDEQFF	TGTGCCAGCAGCGCAACGGGACAGGGGTTCGATGAGCAGTTCTTC
NA	NA	TRBJ1-1	TRBV9	CASSVVGGDTEAFF	TGTGCCAGCAGCGTAGTGGGGGGGGACACTGAAGCTTTCTTT
NA	few	TRBJ2-2	TRBV5-1	CASSLGGNTGELFF	TGCGCCAGCAGCTTGGGAGGCAACACCGGGGAGCTGTTTTTT
NA	few	TRBJ1-3	TRBV5-6	CASSLQGGGNTIYF	TGTGCCAGCAGCTTGCAGGGAGGAGGAAACACCATATATTTT
NA	NA	TRBJ1-2	TRBV5-6	CASSLGSAEYGYTF	TGTGCCAGCAGCTTGGGGTCGGCAGAGTATGGCTACACCTTC
NA	NA	TRBJ1-1	TRBV5-4	CASSQDYRVSTEAFF	TGTGCCAGCAGCCAAGACTACAGGGTAAGCACTGAAGCTTTCTTT
NA	NA	TRBJ2-7	TRBV28	CASKNGGGGYEQYF	TGTGCCAGCAAGAACGGGGGTGGGGGATACGAGCAGTACTTC
TRBD2	NA	TRBJ2-2	TRBV25-1	CASSLLAGGPNTGELFF	TGTGCCAGCAGCCTACTAGCGGGAGGGCCGAACACCGGGGAGCTGTTTTTT